A selection of T cell receptor beta chains follows, all from one sample in a study of graft-versus-host responses after intestinal transplantation. Profiling relied on immunoSEQ multiplex PCR, and the TCRdb table lists in-frame clones only, not all of them. The data contain about 70,000 clones, 90% of them singletons. Which antigens these TCRs recognize remains unknown. The specimen comprised unstimulated CD8+ T cells sorted from spleen or lymph node cells, sampled before intestinal transplant. Source of these receptors: a human donor who received an intestinal transplant. The CDR3 runs from the conserved cysteine through the conserved F or W. Fields, in order: clone size, CDR3 length, J gene, V gene, D gene, CDR3 protein, CDR3 DNA. D genes are given only for firm matches. Not every row has a clone size; where given, it reads once, few, many or a size class.

.,18,TRBJ1-6,TRBV9,TRBD1,CASSVDGNGQAENSPLHF,TGTGCCAGCAGCGTAGACGGGAACGGACAGGCCGAAAATTCACCCCTCCACTTT
.,15,TRBJ1-3,TRBV5-3,.,CARSFGGARGNTIYF,TGTGCCAGAAGCTTTGGGGGGGCGCGGGGAAACACCATATATTTT
.,13,TRBJ2-7,TRBV9,.,CASSAGPGYEQYF,TGTGCCAGCAGCGCGGGCCCGGGATACGAGCAGTACTTC
.,15,TRBJ1-3,TRBV27,.,CASSPGSGGGNTIYF,TGTGCCAGCAGTCCCGGGTCGGGGGGGGGAAACACCATATATTTT
.,14,TRBJ1-4,TRBV27,.,CASSIQGIDEKLFF,TGTGCCAGCAGTATCCAGGGGATCGATGAAAAACTGTTTTTT
.,15,TRBJ1-1,TRBV27,TRBD1,CASSQTGEMNTEAFF,TGTGCCAGCAGTCAAACAGGGGAAATGAACACTGAAGCTTTCTTT
once,15,TRBJ1-5,TRBV6-1,.,CASSEGVGAGQPQHF,TGTGCCAGCAGTGAAGGGGTAGGGGCTGGGCAGCCCCAGCATTTT
once,14,TRBJ2-1,TRBV9,TRBD2,CASTTAGGGDEQFF,TGTGCCAGCACCACAGCGGGGGGAGGGGATGAGCAGTTCTTC
.,15,TRBJ1-1,TRBV13,.,CASSLGTGWGTEAFF,TGTGCCAGCAGCTTAGGCACAGGGTGGGGCACTGAAGCTTTCTTT
.,15,TRBJ1-2,TRBV4-1,.,CASSQDQGLGYGYTF,TGCGCCAGCAGCCAAGATCAGGGGTTAGGCTATGGCTACACCTTC
.,15,TRBJ1-5,TRBV6-6,TRBD1,CASQAGTGGNQPQHF,TGTGCCAGCCAAGCCGGGACAGGGGGCAATCAGCCCCAGCATTTT
few,14,TRBJ1-5,TRBV5-6,.,CASSYGPSNQPQHF,TGTGCCAGCAGCTATGGGCCTAGCAATCAGCCCCAGCATTTT
.,14,TRBJ1-5,TRBV27,.,CASSSAARERPQHF,TGTGCCAGCAGTTCGGCGGCGCGGGAGAGGCCCCAGCATTTT
.,14,TRBJ2-3,TRBV28,.,CASRKLDIPDTQYF,TGTGCCAGCAGAAAACTAGACATACCGGATACGCAGTATTTT
once,14,TRBJ2-5,TRBV27,.,CASSFQIGQETQYF,TGTGCCAGCAGTTTCCAAATCGGCCAAGAGACCCAGTACTTC
.,11,TRBJ1-2,TRBV2,.,CASRQGHGYTF,TGTGCCAGCAGACAGGGTCATGGCTACACCTTC
.,11,TRBJ1-2,TRBV6-8,TRBD1,CATGQGTGYTF,TGTGCCACCGGACAGGGGACGGGCTACACCTTC
.,12,TRBJ2-2,TRBV7-6,.,CASSPFAGELFF,TGTGCCAGCAGCCCGTTCGCCGGGGAGCTGTTTTTT
.,14,TRBJ2-7,TRBV5-5,.,CASGGTGTTYEQYF,TGTGCCAGTGGGGGTACAGGGACGACCTACGAGCAGTACTTC
.,12,TRBJ2-7,TRBV5-6,.,CASSRDIGEQYF,TGTGCCAGCAGCCGGGACATCGGCGAGCAGTACTTC
.,13,TRBJ2-2,TRBV6-5,TRBD1,CASSPTGAGELFF,TGTGCCAGCAGCCCGACAGGGGCCGGGGAGCTGTTTTTT
.,14,TRBJ1-5,TRBV7-3,TRBD1,CASRTQGGNQPQHF,TGTGCCAGCAGAACGCAGGGGGGCAATCAGCCCCAGCATTTT
once,14,TRBJ2-4,TRBV11-2,TRBD1,CASSLGQGANIQYF,TGTGCCAGCAGCTTAGGACAGGGGGCAAACATTCAGTACTTC
.,15,TRBJ1-4,TRBV5-1,TRBD1,CASSLQGPITEKLFF,TGCGCCAGCAGCCTACAGGGGCCAATAACTGAAAAACTGTTTTTT
.,14,TRBJ1-1,TRBV5-1,TRBD1,CASSYATGGFGAFF,TGCGCCAGCAGTTACGCAACAGGGGGCTTCGGGGCTTTCTTT
few,13,TRBJ2-7,TRBV7-9,.,CASSPTGSYEQYF,TGTGCCAGCAGCCCGACAGGATCCTACGAGCAGTACTTC
.,13,TRBJ2-7,TRBV9,.,CASSPQGYREQYF,TGTGCCAGCAGCCCTCAGGGGTATCGCGAGCAGTACTTC
.,14,TRBJ2-7,TRBV15,TRBD2,CATSQSGESYEQYF,TGTGCCACCAGCCAGAGCGGGGAGTCCTACGAGCAGTACTTC
few,13,TRBJ2-5,TRBV5-4,.,CASSLGPSETQYF,TGTGCCAGCAGCTTGGGGCCGTCGGAGACCCAGTACTTC
.,15,TRBJ2-7,TRBV14,TRBD1,CASSRQGAQSYEQYF,TGTGCCAGCAGCCGACAGGGTGCCCAGTCCTACGAGCAGTACTTC
few,16,TRBJ2-1,TRBV7-6,.,CASSLIGGSGGDEQFF,TGTGCCAGCAGCCTCATCGGTGGTAGCGGCGGCGATGAGCAGTTCTTC
.,17,TRBJ2-7,TRBV10-2,.,CASSDASQGLLSYEQYF,TGCGCCAGCAGTGATGCGTCACAGGGCCTACTATCCTACGAGCAGTACTTC
few,13,TRBJ2-2,TRBV9,.,CASSPSGTGELFF,TGTGCCAGCAGCCCCAGCGGCACCGGGGAGCTGTTTTTT
.,16,TRBJ2-1,TRBV29-1,TRBD2,CSTGVGGGSSYNEQFF,TGCAGCACTGGGGTGGGGGGGGGAAGCTCCTACAATGAGCAGTTCTTC
.,12,TRBJ1-3,TRBV29-1,.,CSAAGPGNTIYF,TGCAGCGCCGCAGGGCCTGGAAACACCATATATTTT
once,14,TRBJ2-7,TRBV19,.,CASSPSTMAYEQYF,TGTGCCAGTAGTCCTTCGACTATGGCCTACGAGCAGTACTTC
.,13,TRBJ2-1,TRBV29-1,.,CSVEDGPVHEQFF,TGCAGCGTTGAAGATGGGCCAGTCCATGAGCAGTTCTTC